The text below deals with one T cell receptor (beta chain). This clone showed up just once. What antigen it recognizes has not been identified. No much larger clone is present one base from it, and per-base qualities are unavailable. V lost 5 bases and J lost 7 bases, and the count of bases not matched to a germline gene is 10. Reading the germline V gene gives CDR1 SGHNT and CDR2 YENEEA. Including the terminal cysteine and phenylalanine, the CDR3 comprises 15 residues. The sequence is cut down to CDR3 DNA, 45 bases in frame from base 1. Whole blood was collected in K2EDTA tubes by collaborating institutions according to the institutions' own protocols. Collaborator samples were shipped for TCRbeta analysis as frozen whole blood, isolated PBMCs, or DNA extracted from either sample type. This sample is drawn from a study of blood T cell repertoires in COVID-19 (dated by TCRdb to the early 2020s). For the study in its entirety: Samples from collaborators originated in the United States, Italy and Spain and spanned both the acute and convalescent phases of COVID-19. The prospective study material was composed of cDNA or gDNA derived from T cells, B-cell-depleted T cells, or PBMCs. Subjects who had been exposed to COVID-19, were actively infected with it, or had recovered from it provided the deeply sampled blood TCRbeta repertoires that made up the dataset. The repertoires were made available in a free public database intended to serve as a resource for research on the immune response to SARS-CoV-2. Samples came from the ongoing ImmuneRACE study (first 160 participants) plus 1,254 subjects from 6 global collaborators. The sample metadata nearly always contained a de-identified subject ID, COVID-19 status, age in years and sex. Where available, HLA class I and class II types were taken from metadata supplied by the sample provider and were not determined by assay-based typing. General findings and caveats noted by the study authors: The amount of clinical and demographic metadata varied by source and participant and was provided uncurated.

The immunoSEQ Assay, a bias-controlled multiplex PCR, was used to amplify TCRbeta CDR3 regions from genomic DNA. In the original analysis: Nucleated cell counts per sample were estimated from amplification of reference gene primers within the assay. To quantify the absolute abundance of each unique TCRbeta CDR3 rearrangement, sequence reads were collapsed and filtered. For each sample, productive Simpson clonality was calculated as the square root of Simpson's diversity index over productive rearrangements. As stored in TCRdb, this immuneACCESS dataset retains in-frame rearrangements with V and J assigned. A fraction of the clones does not appear; measured against another copy, unresolved V genes explain less than half of the discrepancy, and the remainder lacks a known reason. V, J and clone size are taken as reported in that table, and D and trimming were inferred from the DNA itself. Across this sample there are around 270,000 clones, with around 89% seen only once. The leading ten clones occupy around 0.84% of the sample.

Sequenced sample: peripheral blood. The V gene is TRBV11-3 and the J gene is TRBJ2-1, and 8 bases in between align with TRBD2. The source is a man younger than 40 with acute or convalescent COVID-19. In nucleotide form, the sequence is TGTGCCAGCAGCAGCCCGGGACGGGGGGGAAATGAGCAGTTCTTC. Its translation reads: CASSSPGRGGNEQFF.